This T cell receptor beta chain was captured by sequencing in a study of cytomegalovirus exposure and HLA in healthy donors. Use of 60 Vbeta and 13 Jbeta primers characterized the PCR. Only in-frame clones appear in the TCRdb table, and some are missing; sequencing was by immunoSEQ multiplex PCR. The sample lists about 150,000 clones; approximately 68% were seen once. V shed 0 bases and J 3 bases; nucleotides not matched to a gene: 2. The CDR3 runs 14 residues. Germline assignment: CDR1 SGHDT and CDR2 YYEEEE. V is TRBV5-6 and J is TRBJ2-7; 8 bases map to TRBD1. The specimen was PBMCs. The receptor was derived from a man between 35 and 55 years old in good health and CMV-seronegative. The CDR3 spells CASSLVGQDYEQYF. CDR3 nucleotide sequence: TGTGCCAGCAGCTTGGTGGGACAGGACTACGAGCAGTACTTC.